Detailed here is one TCR beta chain. Its antigen remains unknown. Libraries were prepared by immunoSEQ multiplex PCR; TCRdb keeps only in-frame clonotypes and omits some of them. The profile shows 60,000 to 85,000 clones, about 92% of them singletons. These data are taken from a study of OX40 agonist ivuxolimab in advanced cancers. Germline lookup yields CDR1 MNHEY and CDR2 SVGAGI. Deletions cut 0 bases from V and 8 bases from J, with 13 bases between. CDR3 size: 14 residues. Study-wide findings and caveats: On average, CD8+ T cells showed a greater number of expanded clones than CD4+. Researchers did not establish what antigens the expanded peripheral T cells target. The CD4+ and CD8+ T cells in the blood had expanded clonally by week 6 at 0.1 to 3.0 mg/kg.

Sequencing used CD4+ or CD8+ T cells sorted from blood, obtained in a trial of the OX40 agonist ivuxolimab. This chain links TRBV6-5 with TRBJ1-2, with no clear D. The sequence derives from an adult with an advanced solid tumor such as melanoma, head and neck, liver or kidney cancer. Here the CDR3 DNA reads TGTGCCAGCAGTTACTCCCCGCCTGGGTCGGGCTACACCTTC. Its translation: CASSYSPPGSGYTF.